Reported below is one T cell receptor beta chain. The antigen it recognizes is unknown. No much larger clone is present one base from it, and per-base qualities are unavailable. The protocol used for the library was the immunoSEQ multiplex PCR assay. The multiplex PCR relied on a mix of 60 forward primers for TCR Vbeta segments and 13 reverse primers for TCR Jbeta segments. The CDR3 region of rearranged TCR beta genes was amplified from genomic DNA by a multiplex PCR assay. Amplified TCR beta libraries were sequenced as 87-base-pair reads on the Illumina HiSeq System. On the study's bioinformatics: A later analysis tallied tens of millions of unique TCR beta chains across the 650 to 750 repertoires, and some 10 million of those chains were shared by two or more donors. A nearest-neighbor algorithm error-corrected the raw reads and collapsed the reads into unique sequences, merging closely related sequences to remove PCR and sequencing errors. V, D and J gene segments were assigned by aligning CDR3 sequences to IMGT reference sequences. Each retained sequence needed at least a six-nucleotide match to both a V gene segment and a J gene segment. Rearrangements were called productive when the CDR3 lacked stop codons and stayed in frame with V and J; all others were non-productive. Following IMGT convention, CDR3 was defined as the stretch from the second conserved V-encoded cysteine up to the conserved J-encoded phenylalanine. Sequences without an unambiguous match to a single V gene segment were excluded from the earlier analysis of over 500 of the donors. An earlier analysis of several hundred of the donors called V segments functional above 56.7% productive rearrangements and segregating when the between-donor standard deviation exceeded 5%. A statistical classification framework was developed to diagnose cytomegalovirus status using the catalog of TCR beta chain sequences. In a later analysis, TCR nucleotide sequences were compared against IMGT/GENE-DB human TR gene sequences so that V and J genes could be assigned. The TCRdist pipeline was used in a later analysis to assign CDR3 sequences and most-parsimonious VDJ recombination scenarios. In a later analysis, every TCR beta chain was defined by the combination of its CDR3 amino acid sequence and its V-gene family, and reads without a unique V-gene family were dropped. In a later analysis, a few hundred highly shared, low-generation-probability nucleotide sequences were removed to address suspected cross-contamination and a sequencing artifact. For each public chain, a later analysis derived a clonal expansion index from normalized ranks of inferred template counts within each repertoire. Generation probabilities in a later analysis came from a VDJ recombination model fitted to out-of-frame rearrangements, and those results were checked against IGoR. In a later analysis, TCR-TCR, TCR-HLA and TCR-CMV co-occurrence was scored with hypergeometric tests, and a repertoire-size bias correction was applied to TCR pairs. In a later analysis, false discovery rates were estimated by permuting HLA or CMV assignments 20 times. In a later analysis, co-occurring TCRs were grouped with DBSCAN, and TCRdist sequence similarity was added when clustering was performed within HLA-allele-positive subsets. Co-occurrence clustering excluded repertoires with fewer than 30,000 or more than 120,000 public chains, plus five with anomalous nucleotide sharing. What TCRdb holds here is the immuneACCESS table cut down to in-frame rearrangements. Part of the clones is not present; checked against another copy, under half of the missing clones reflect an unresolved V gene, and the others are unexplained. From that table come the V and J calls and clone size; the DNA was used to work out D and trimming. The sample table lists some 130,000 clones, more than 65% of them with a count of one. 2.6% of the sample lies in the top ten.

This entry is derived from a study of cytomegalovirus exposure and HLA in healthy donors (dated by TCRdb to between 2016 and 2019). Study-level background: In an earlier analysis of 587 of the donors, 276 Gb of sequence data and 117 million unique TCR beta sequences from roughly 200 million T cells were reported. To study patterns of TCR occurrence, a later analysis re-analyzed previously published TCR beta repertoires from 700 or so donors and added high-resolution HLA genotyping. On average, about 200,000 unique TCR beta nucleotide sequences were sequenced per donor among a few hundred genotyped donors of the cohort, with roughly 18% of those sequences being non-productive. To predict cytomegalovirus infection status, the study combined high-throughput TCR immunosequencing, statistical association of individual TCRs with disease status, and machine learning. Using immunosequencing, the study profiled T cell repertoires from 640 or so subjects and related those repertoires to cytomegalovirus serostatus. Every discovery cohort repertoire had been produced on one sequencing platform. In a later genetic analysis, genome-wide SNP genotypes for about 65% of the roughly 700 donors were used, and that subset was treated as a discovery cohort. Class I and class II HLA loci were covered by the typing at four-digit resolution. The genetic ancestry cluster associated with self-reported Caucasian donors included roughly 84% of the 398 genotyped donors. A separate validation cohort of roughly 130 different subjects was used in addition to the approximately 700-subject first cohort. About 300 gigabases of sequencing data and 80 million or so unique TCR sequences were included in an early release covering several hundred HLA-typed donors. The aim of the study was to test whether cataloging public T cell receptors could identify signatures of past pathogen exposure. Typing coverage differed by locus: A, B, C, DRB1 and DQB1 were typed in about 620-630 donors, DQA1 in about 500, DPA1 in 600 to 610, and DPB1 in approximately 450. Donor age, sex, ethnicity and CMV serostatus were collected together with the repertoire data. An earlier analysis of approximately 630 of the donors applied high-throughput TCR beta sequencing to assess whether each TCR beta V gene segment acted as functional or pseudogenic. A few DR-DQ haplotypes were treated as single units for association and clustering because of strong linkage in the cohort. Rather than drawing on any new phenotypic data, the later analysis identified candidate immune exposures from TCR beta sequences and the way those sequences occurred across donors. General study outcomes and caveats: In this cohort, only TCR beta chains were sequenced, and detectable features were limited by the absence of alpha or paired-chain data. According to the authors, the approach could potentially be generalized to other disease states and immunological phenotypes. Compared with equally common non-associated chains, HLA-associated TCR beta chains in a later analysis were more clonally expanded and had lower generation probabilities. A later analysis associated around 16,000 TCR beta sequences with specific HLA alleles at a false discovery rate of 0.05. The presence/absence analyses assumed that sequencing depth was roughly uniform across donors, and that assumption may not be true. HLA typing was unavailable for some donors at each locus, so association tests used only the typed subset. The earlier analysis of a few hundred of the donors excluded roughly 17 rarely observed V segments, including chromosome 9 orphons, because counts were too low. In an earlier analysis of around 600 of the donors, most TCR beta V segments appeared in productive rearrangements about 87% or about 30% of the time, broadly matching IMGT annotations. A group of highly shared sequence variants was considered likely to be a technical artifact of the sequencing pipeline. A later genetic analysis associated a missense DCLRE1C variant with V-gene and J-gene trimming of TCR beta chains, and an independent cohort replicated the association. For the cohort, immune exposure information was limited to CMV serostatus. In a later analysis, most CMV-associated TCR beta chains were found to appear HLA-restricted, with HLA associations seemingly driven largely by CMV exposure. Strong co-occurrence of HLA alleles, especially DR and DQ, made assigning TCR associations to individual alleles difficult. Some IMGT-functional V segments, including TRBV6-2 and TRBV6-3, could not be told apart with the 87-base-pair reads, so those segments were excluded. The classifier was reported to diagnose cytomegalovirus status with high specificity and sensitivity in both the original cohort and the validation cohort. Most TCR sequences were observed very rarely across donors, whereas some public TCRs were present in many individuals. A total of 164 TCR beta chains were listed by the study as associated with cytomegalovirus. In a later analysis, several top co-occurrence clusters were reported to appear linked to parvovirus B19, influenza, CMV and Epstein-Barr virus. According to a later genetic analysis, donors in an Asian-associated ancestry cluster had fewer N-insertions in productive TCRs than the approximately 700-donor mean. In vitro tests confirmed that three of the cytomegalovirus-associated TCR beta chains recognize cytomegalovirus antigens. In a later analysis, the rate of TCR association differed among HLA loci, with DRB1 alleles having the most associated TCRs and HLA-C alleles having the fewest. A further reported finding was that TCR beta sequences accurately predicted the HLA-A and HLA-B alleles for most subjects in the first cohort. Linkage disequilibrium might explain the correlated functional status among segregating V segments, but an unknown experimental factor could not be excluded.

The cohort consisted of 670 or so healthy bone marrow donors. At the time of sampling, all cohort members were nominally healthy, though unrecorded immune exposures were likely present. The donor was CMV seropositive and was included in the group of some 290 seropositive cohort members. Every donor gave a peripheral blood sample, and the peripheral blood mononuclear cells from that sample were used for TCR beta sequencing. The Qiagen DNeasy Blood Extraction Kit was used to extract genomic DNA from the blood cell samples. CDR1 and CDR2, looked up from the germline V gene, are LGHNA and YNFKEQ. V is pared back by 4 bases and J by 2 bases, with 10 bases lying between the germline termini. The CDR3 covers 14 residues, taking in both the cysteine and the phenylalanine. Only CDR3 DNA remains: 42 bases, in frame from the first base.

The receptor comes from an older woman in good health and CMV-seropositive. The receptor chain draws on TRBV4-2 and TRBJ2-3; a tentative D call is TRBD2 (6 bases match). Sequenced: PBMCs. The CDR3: CASSPRENTDTQYF. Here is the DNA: TGTGCCAGCAGCCCTCGGGAGAACACAGATACGCAGTATTTT.